A single sample gave rise to the 23 T cell receptor beta chains below, sequenced in a study of cytomegalovirus exposure and HLA in healthy donors. PCR amplification relied on 60 Vbeta primers (plus 13 Jbeta primers). Method: immunoSEQ multiplex PCR; TCRdb's copy keeps in-frame clones and lacks some. The sample yields some 120,000 clones, 81% seen once. Sequencing was carried out using PBMCs. Receptors originate from a man between 18 and 35 years old in good health and CMV-seropositive.

V is TRBV10-2 and J is TRBJ2-2, with TRBD2 identical over 11 bases. CDR3 size: 14 residues. Germline CDR1 WSHSY, CDR2 SAAADI. J lost 6 bases, V lost 10 bases, and 7 bases had no gene match. The CDR3 nucleotides are TGCGCCACCCAACTAGCGGGAGTCTCCGGGGAGCTGTTTTTT. This encodes CATQLAGVSGELFF.

The chain has TRBV5-6 and TRBJ2-5; 11 positions agree with TRBD2. Germline lookup yields CDR1 SGHDT and CDR2 YYEEEE. This CDR3 is built from 19 residues. The junction had 16 bases not matched to a gene; V was cut back by 4 bases and J by 2 bases. The CDR3 DNA is TGTGCCAGCAGCCCTCCTATCGGTACTAGCGGGAGCCTACAAGAGACCCAGTACTTC. Its protein product is CASSPPIGTSGSLQETQYF.

This clone was observed a handful of times. The chain couples TRBV2 to TRBJ2-7; TRBD1 matches at 7 bases. CDR1 is SNHLY, CDR2 FYNNEI, per germline. J gave up 3 bases and V 8 bases, and 4 bases lay outside the gene matches. The CDR3 is 12 residues long. CDR3 nucleotide sequence: TGTGCCAGCCGGACAGGAAGCTACGAGCAGTACTTC. Translated, it gives CASRTGSYEQYF.

The V and J genes are TRBV5-1 and TRBJ2-5; D remains unclear. CDR3 length: 16 amino acids. CDR1 is SGHRS and CDR2 is YFSETQ in the germline V gene. Trimming cost V 4 bases and J 1 base, with 17 bases left between them. The CDR3 DNA is TGCGCCAGCAGCCCGCAACCCTTAGAGCCCCAAGAGACCCAGTACTTC. Residues: CASSPQPLEPQETQYF.

This rearrangement joins TRBV15 to TRBJ2-5; possible D gene TRBD1, 6 bases. The V gene lost 0 bases and the J gene lost 2 bases, with 10 bases spanning the gap. Germline lookup yields CDR1 LNHNV and CDR2 YYDKDF (reference sequence). This CDR3 is 15 amino acids long. The CDR3 here is CATSRELRGQETQYF. As DNA, the CDR3 is TGTGCCACCAGCAGAGAGCTCAGGGGACAAGAGACCCAGTACTTC.

This rearrangement joins TRBV16 to TRBJ1-1, with 9 bases aligning to TRBD1. Per germline, CDR1 KGHSY and CDR2 FQNENV. J gave up 2 bases and V 5 bases, and 3 bases lay outside the gene matches. The CDR3 extends over 14 amino acids. CDR3 region: CASSLGQGNTEAFF. The CDR3 DNA reads TGTGCCAGCAGCTTGGGACAGGGTAACACTGAAGCTTTCTTT.

The V and J genes are TRBV10-1 and TRBJ2-5; perhaps TRBD1 as D (5 bases). The end of the DNA fits TRBJ2-7 better, so the J call may be wrong. Germline V gene sequence: CDR1 WNHNN, CDR2 SYGVQD (reference sequence). The CDR3 consists of 13 residues. CDR3 residues: CASSGGRAYEQYF. The CDR3 DNA follows: TGCGCCAGCAGTGGCGGCAGGGCCTACGAGCAGTACTTC.

This sequence joins TRBV7-2 and TRBJ1-3; D is ambiguous. This CDR3 contains 14 residues. Looked up from germline, CDR1 is SGHTA and CDR2 is FQGNSA. With 0 bases removed from V and 7 bases from J, the gap between germline ends came to 10 bases. CDR3 region: CASSLAGSGNTIYF. The CDR3 DNA sequence: TGTGCCAGCAGCTTAGCAGGGAGTGGGAACACCATATATTTT.

This clone was counted a few times. The chain recombines TRBV7-2 with TRBJ2-7; 7 nucleotides agree with TRBD1. The CDR3 has 13 residues. Losses at the gene ends were 5 bases for V and 2 bases for J; bases not matched to a gene: 3. Germline V lookup: CDR1 SGHTA, CDR2 FQGNSA. CDR3 DNA: TGTGCCAGCAGCAGGGACAGCACCTACGAGCAGTACTTC. Protein product: CASSRDSTYEQYF.

CDR3 nucleotide sequence: TGCGCCAGCAGCTTGGTGGCTACTCAGGGGGAGACCCAGTACTTC. Protein product: CASSLVATQGETQYF. This rearrangement joins TRBV5-1 to TRBJ2-5, with a possible D match to TRBD1 (6 bases). Germline CDR1 and CDR2: SGHRS and YFSETQ. This CDR3 has 15 amino acids. Trimming left V 0 bases short and J 5 bases short, with 14 bases between.

This clone was recorded once. V usage is TRBV4-3 and J usage is TRBJ1-2, with unresolved D. Trimming took 1 base from V and 0 from J, leaving 15 bases between them. Germline values: CDR1 LGHNA, CDR2 YSLEER. This CDR3 has 17 residues. CDR3 nucleotide sequence: TGCGCCAGCAGCCAAGGGAGTGCGAGCTTAGCTAACTATGGCTACACCTTC. This translates into CASSQGSASLANYGYTF.

The gene calls are TRBV10-1 and TRBJ1-2; possible D gene TRBD1, 5 bases. The V gene lost 6 bases and the J gene lost 6 bases, with 11 bases spanning the gap. The germline CDR1 and CDR2 sequences are WNHNN and SYGVQD (reference sequence). CDR3 size: 12 residues. The CDR3 DNA reads as TGCGCCAGCAGCAGGGTTCGGCATGGCTACACCTTC. Its protein product is CASSRVRHGYTF.

Concerning this clone itself: A junction boundary mismatches the germline segment, possibly from a read error. The same CDR3 also results from other DNA sequences found in this sample. V is TRBV2 and J is TRBJ2-7; possible D gene TRBD1, 6 bases. Per the germline V gene, CDR1 is SNHLY and CDR2 is FYNNEI. This CDR3 spans 14 amino acids. The CDR3 DNA is TGCGCCAGCAGCGCTACAGGGTACTCCTACGAGCAGTACTTC. Residues: CASSATGYSYEQYF.

The V gene is TRBV15, the J gene TRBJ2-5; 7 positions match TRBD2. Germline trimming cut 4 bases from V and 3 bases from J; bases unmatched to any gene: 8. The CDR3 spans 15 residues. Germline CDR1 reads LNHNV; CDR2 reads YYDKDF (reference sequence). The CDR3 here is CATSITLAGEETQYF. The CDR3 bases are TGTGCCACCAGCATAACCTTGGCGGGAGAAGAGACCCAGTACTTC.

The chain joins TRBV30 to TRBJ2-3; a possible D gene is TRBD2 (6 bases). This CDR3 comprises 13 residues. Germline V CDR1 and CDR2: GTSNPN, SVGIG (reference sequence). V was shortened by 2 bases and J by 1 base, with 7 bases between the two germline ends. CDR3 in DNA: TGTGCCTGGAGTCAGCGGGGCACAGATACGCAGTATTTT. Amino acid sequence: CAWSQRGTDTQYF.

As regards this clone: The CDR3 carries no conserved terminal phenylalanine or tryptophan, so it likely arises from a read error. The chain carries TRBV5-6 and TRBJ2-7; TRBD2 might be the D (6 bases). The CDR3 runs to 13 residues. Germline-derived CDR1 and CDR2 are SGHDT and YYEEEE. V was cut by 4 bases and J by 3 bases, with 11 bases left in between. The chain's CDR3 is CASSLTSRYEQYL. The CDR3 region has the DNA TGTGCCAGCAGCCTGACTAGTCGCTACGAGCAGTACCTC.

J is TRBJ2-3 and V is TRBV18; the match to TRBD1 covers 10 bases. J was trimmed by 6 bases and V by 5 bases; bases with no gene match: 5. Looked up from germline, CDR1 is KGHSH and CDR2 is LQKENI. This CDR3 region has 14 residues. The CDR3 nucleotides read TGTGCCAGCTCAACGACAGGGGGCGCGGATACGCAGTATTTT. Translated: CASSTTGGADTQYF.

The chain links TRBV6-1 to TRBJ1-2, with D uncertain. CDR1 and CDR2 (germline): MNHNS, SASEGT. Trimming left V 4 bases short and J 7 bases short, with 19 bases between. The CDR3 loop spans 15 amino acids. CDR3 nucleotide sequence: TGTGCCAGCAGTGCGAACCCCCTGCGGGAGGTTGGCTACACCTTC. Translated: CASSANPLREVGYTF.

This chain uses TRBV18 with TRBJ1-6; D perhaps matches TRBD1 (5 bases). From germline, CDR1 is KGHSH and CDR2 LQKENI. V shed 4 bases and J shed 6 bases, with 16 bases lying between them. This CDR3 comprises 16 residues. The CDR3 protein is CASSQARSRGNSPLHF. In nucleotides, the CDR3 is TGTGCCAGCTCACAGGCGCGGTCAAGGGGTAATTCACCCCTCCACTTT.

The chain is built from TRBV7-9 and TRBJ2-1; the match to TRBD1 covers 7 bases. This CDR3 is 19 amino acids long. V was pared by 5 bases and J by 0 bases, with 16 bases of the junction left unmatched. CDR1 and CDR2 from the germline V gene are SEHNR and FQNEAQ (reference sequence). The CDR3: CASSPRVRQGGRSYNEQFF. CDR3 nucleotides: TGTGCCAGCAGCCCACGCGTTCGACAGGGTGGTCGCTCCTACAATGAGCAGTTCTTC.

The chain combines TRBV5-1 with TRBJ2-7; 9 bases align to TRBD1. The CDR3 is 16 residues long. After removal of 4 bases from V and 9 bases from J, the junction contained 17 bases not matched to a gene. The germline CDR1 and CDR2 sequences are SGHRS and YFSETQ. CDR3 nucleotide sequence: TGCGCCAGCAGCCAACAAGGTGGGGACAGGGTGATTGTGCAGTACTTC. This codes for CASSQQGGDRVIVQYF.

V is TRBV30 and J is TRBJ2-2; TRBD1 matches at 9 bases. The CDR3 has 12 residues. Germline CDR1 is GTSNPN and CDR2 is SVGIG (reference sequence). Germline trimming cut 5 bases from V and 8 bases from J; bases unmatched to any gene: 3. The CDR3 reads CAWGQGRGELFF. The CDR3 DNA sequence: TGTGCCTGGGGACAGGGGCGTGGGGAGCTGTTTTTT.

The rearrangement uses TRBV6-1 and TRBJ1-3; D is perhaps TRBD1 (6 bases). The V gene's germline CDR1 is MNHNS and CDR2 SASEGT. The CDR3 sequence is 14 residues long. V dropped 4 bases and J dropped 2 bases, with 9 bases sitting between them. Here the CDR3 DNA reads TGTGCCAGCAGTGGCCGGACAGCTGGAAACACCATATATTTT. Amino acid sequence: CASSGRTAGNTIYF.